The 21 T cell receptor beta chains below were found in one sample sequenced in a study of tumor and adjacent non-tumor tissue in lung cancer. No cell sorting was done before RNA was extracted from the tissue. The library came from three nested PCR rounds adapted from ARM-PCR protocols. Each CDR3 protein gets one entry after TCRdb re-called the multiplex PCR reads with MiXCR. The repertoire has over 100,000 distinct CDR3 sequences, about 75% of them found once; the top ten carry 30% to 45%. Sequences were obtained from lung tumor tissue. Receptors originate from an older woman with non-small cell lung cancer.

The CDR3 reads CASSRDPASTDTQYF. The CDR3 DNA reads as TGTGCCAGCAGCCGGGACCCGGCTAGCACAGATACGCAGTATTTT. This sequence joins TRBV6-1 and TRBJ2-3; D may correspond to TRBD1 or TRBD2 (5 bases each). Trimming took 6 bases from V and 0 from J, leaving 13 bases between them. Germline lookup yields CDR1 MNHNS and CDR2 SASEGT. CDR3 length: 15 amino acids.

On this clonotype: One junction end does not reproduce the germline sequence, and a read error may be involved. The chain uses TRBV20-1 and TRBJ2-1; D is possibly TRBD2 (5 bases). The CDR3 consists of 14 residues. CDR1 DFQATT and CDR2 SNEGSKA come from the germline V gene (reference sequence). CDR3 DNA sequence: TGCAGTGCTCAAAGAGGGCCCAGTTACAATGAGCAGCTCTTC. Residues: CSAQRGPSYNEQLF.

About this clonotype: The junction departs from germline at one end; a sequencing error may be responsible. V gene TRBV11-2 combines with J gene TRBJ2-3; 9 nucleotides agree with TRBD1. The CDR3 is made up of 14 amino acids. Germline CDR1 SGHAT, CDR2 FQNNGV. CDR3 nucleotide sequence: TGTGCCAACAGCCCAAACAGGGGGCTAGATACGCAGTATTTT. It translates to CANSPNRGLDTQYF.

The V and J genes are TRBV5-6 and TRBJ2-1; 10 bases are shared with TRBD1. The V segment lost 4 bases and the J segment 14 bases; nucleotides outside the gene matches: 15. CDR1 is SGHDT, CDR2 YYEEEE, per germline. CDR3 length equals 15 residues. The CDR3 DNA reads TGTGCCAGCAGCCTCGGGACAGGGGCACTCAATGAAGAGTTCTTC. Translation gives CASSLGTGALNEEFF. Drawing the rest from reference TRBV5-6 and TRBJ2-1, the complete variable domain is DAGVTQSPTHLIKTRGQQVTLRCSPKSGHDTVSWYQQALGQGPQFIFQYYEEEERQRGNFPDRFSGHQFPNYSSELNVNALLLGDSALYLCASSLGTGALNEEFFGPGTRLTVL.

Only a few counts were recorded for this clonotype. The chain employs TRBV28 and TRBJ2-3; D gene unclear. This CDR3 has 14 residues. V was cut by 1 base and J by 4 bases, with 9 bases left in between. The germline V gene has CDR1 MDHEN and CDR2 SYDVKM. The CDR3 DNA sequence: TGTGCCAGCAGTTTATCTGTTACACCAGATACGCAGTATTTT. It translates to CASSLSVTPDTQYF.

Regarding this clonotype: No conserved phenylalanine or tryptophan ends this CDR3, so it is likely a read error. No DNA is shown, since the ends of the CDR3 on it are uncertain; the CDR3 is the one TCRdb lists. This rearrangement joins TRBV20-1 to TRBJ2-7; no DNA check was done on the table's D call, TRBD1. Looked up from germline, CDR1 is DFQATT and CDR2 is SNEGSKA (reference sequence). The CDR3 spans 13 amino acids, including both terminal residues. The CDR3 spells CSAGGVRGDEQYI.

This clonotype was seen once. An end of the junction differs from the germline gene, which may be a read error. The V gene is TRBV11-2, the J gene TRBJ2-7; D is undetermined. The germline gives CDR1 SGHAT, CDR2 FQNNGV. This CDR3 is built from 11 residues. The CDR3 coding sequence is TGTGCCAGCAGTCAAAGTATCGAGCAGTCCTTC. The encoded protein is CASSQSIEQSF.

Regarding this clonotype: The CDR3 end shows no conserved phenylalanine or tryptophan, and so a read error is likely. This chain links TRBV7-9 with TRBJ2-7; no firm D call. The CDR3 spans 12 residues. The germline V gene encodes CDR1 SEHNR and CDR2 FQNEAQ (reference sequence). The CDR3 here is CASSLAGYDQYS. The DNA of the CDR3 is TGTGCCAGCAGCTTAGCCGGGTACGACCAGTACTCC.

Note on this clonotype: An end of the junction differs from the germline gene, which may be a read error. This rearrangement joins TRBV7-9 to TRBJ1-4; tentative D call: TRBD1 (5 bases). CDR1 is SEHNR, CDR2 FQNEAQ, per germline (reference sequence). CDR3 size: 16 residues. The CDR3 DNA is TGTGCCTGCAGCTTGGGGGGGACGGTGACTAATGAAAAACTGTTTTTT. Protein sequence: CACSLGGTVTNEKLFF.

To note about this clonotype: A much larger clone lies a single base off, so this may be a read error. No conserved phenylalanine or tryptophan is present at the end of the CDR3, so a read error is the likely explanation. The chain links TRBV29-1 to TRBJ1-1; 9 nucleotides match TRBD1. Per the germline V gene, CDR1 is SQVTM and CDR2 is ANQGSEA. There are 13 residues in the CDR3. J was trimmed by 1 base and V by 7 bases; bases with no gene match: 4. The CDR3 loop reads CSAATGGNTEAFS. Here the CDR3 DNA reads TGCAGCGCTGCGACAGGGGGGAACACTGAAGCTTTCTCT.

Of note for this clonotype: One end of the junction fails to match germline, which may point to a read error. V is TRBV6-1 and J is TRBJ2-3; a weak D match, TRBD2 (6 bases). The CDR3 is made up of 12 amino acids. Germline values: CDR1 MNHNS, CDR2 SASEGT. The CDR3 coding sequence is TGTGCCATCATGCGGAGGGCAGATACGCAATATTTT. It yields the protein CAIMRRADTQYF.

Concerning this clonotype: The junction and the germline gene differ at one end; a read error may be behind it. The chain has TRBV6-2 or TRBV6-3 and TRBJ1-1; D possibly corresponds to TRBD1 (5 bases). CDR1 is MNHEY and CDR2 is SVGEGT in the germline V gene. CDR3 length: 15 residues. DNA of the CDR3: TGTGCTAGCAGCCTAGTCTTAGAGGGGAACACTGTAGCTTTCTTT. This translates into CASSLVLEGNTVAFF.

V usage is TRBV11-2 and J usage is TRBJ2-7; 8 bases fit TRBD2. Unmatched junction bases numbered 17, after V lost 4 bases and J lost 12 bases. This CDR3 region has 15 residues. Germline lookup yields CDR1 SGHAT and CDR2 FQNNGV. Here the CDR3 DNA reads TGTGCCAGCAGCTACGGGACTGGCGGGGGGTACGAACTGTACTTC. This translates into CASSYGTGGGYELYF.

This clonotype was seen only a few times. The chain has TRBV20-1 and TRBJ1-1; D is uncertain. Trimming stripped 7 bases from V and 1 base from J, with 7 bases between. Germline lookup yields CDR1 DFQATT and CDR2 SNEGSKA (reference sequence). The CDR3 length is 11 residues. The DNA of the CDR3 is TGCAGTGTCAGCTCGAACACTGAAGCTTTCTTT. Encoded protein: CSVSSNTEAFF.

The rearrangement uses TRBV20-1 and TRBJ2-3; tentative D call: TRBD2 (6 bases). Germline loops: CDR1 DFQATT, CDR2 SNEGSKA (reference sequence). This CDR3 spans 13 amino acids. Trimming stripped 7 bases from V and 4 bases from J, with 15 bases between. The CDR3 sequence is CSVTSSEADTQYF. The CDR3 bases are TGCAGTGTTACATCTAGCGAGGCAGATACGCAGTATTTT.

This clonotype occurred once. The junction differs from germline at one of its ends, possibly a read error. This chain uses TRBV6-5 with TRBJ1-3; D uncertain. The CDR3 extends over 14 amino acids. CDR1 and CDR2 (germline): MNHEY, SVGAGI. This CDR3 reads CASSIMARGNTIYF. CDR3 DNA sequence: TGTGCCAGCAGTATAATGGCCCGAGGAAACACTATATATTTT.

Of note for this clonotype: The junction does not match germline at one end; this may be a read error. The chain employs TRBV20-1 and TRBJ1-1; D is perhaps TRBD1 (5 bases). This CDR3 is built from 13 residues. Germline V CDR1 and CDR2: DFQATT, SNEGSKA (reference sequence). The CDR3 protein is CSAKTGGVTETFF. CDR3 coding DNA: TGCAGTGCTAAAACAGGAGGCGTGACTGAAACTTTCTTT.

Points on this clonotype: The junction differs from germline at one of its ends, possibly a read error. The genes are TRBV11-2 and TRBJ1-5; D may be TRBD1 (5 bases). Germline lookup yields CDR1 SGHAT and CDR2 FQNNGV. The CDR3 spans 13 residues. The CDR3 DNA reads as TGTGCCAGCTCCCGGGACTGCGGTCAGCCCCATCATTTT. Its protein product is CASSRDCGQPHHF. Filled out from reference TRBV11-2 and TRBJ1-5, the complete variable domain reads EAGVAQSPRYKIIEKRQSVAFWCNPISGHATLYWYQQILGQGPKLLIQFQNNGVVDDSQLPKDRFSAERLKGVDSTLKIQPAKLEDSAVYLCASSRDCGQPHHFGDGTRLSIL.

On this clonotype: One junction end disagrees with the germline gene, perhaps due to a read error. The rearrangement links TRBV4-3 to TRBJ1-1, with 7 bases identical to TRBD1. The CDR3 runs 14 residues. CDR1 is LGHNA and CDR2 is YSLEER in the germline V gene. The CDR3 DNA is TGCGACAGCAGCCAAGACTCCCAGGGGGCTGAAGCTTTCTTT. It yields the protein CDSSQDSQGAEAFF.

With regard to this clonotype: A read error may account for a junction end that differs from germline. The rearrangement uses TRBV11-2 and TRBJ2-7; 7 bases align to TRBD1. The CDR3 contains 14 residues. Germline CDR1 is SGHAT and CDR2 is FQNNGV. CDR3 sequence: CDSSLSSGTAEQYF. DNA for the CDR3: TGTGACAGCAGCTTATCCAGTGGGACAGCCGAGCAGTACTTC.

About this clonotype: An end of the junction differs from the germline gene, which may be a read error. V is TRBV6-1 and J is TRBJ2-5; D tentatively fits TRBD1 or TRBD2 (5 bases each). The CDR3 contains 15 residues. Looked up from germline, CDR1 is MNHNS and CDR2 is SASEGT. The CDR3 spells CASSWGRSVRETQYF. Written as DNA, the CDR3 is TGTGCAAGCAGTTGGGGACGCTCCGTTCGGGAGACCCAGTACTTC.